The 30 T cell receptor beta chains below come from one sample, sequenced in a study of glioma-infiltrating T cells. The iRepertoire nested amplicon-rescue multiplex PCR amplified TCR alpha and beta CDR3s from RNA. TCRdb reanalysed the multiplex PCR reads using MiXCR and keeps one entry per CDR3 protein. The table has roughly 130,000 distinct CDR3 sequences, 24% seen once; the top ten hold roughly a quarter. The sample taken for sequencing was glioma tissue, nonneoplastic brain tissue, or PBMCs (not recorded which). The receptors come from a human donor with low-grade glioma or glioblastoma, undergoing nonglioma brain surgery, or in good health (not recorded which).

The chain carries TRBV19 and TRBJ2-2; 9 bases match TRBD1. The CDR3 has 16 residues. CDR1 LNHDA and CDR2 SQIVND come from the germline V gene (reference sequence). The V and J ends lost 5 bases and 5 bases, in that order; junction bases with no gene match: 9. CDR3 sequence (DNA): TGTGCCAGTAGTCCTTTTGGACAGGGGAGGACCGGGGAGCTGTTTTTT. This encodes CASSPFGQGRTGELFF.

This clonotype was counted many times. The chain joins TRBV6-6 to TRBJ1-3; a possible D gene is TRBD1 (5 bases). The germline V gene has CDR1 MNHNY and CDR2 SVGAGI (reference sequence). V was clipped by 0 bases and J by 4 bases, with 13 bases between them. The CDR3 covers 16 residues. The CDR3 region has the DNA TGTGCCAGCAGTTACTCTCCCGCAGGGCCCGGAAACACCATATATTTT. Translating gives CASSYSPAGPGNTIYF.

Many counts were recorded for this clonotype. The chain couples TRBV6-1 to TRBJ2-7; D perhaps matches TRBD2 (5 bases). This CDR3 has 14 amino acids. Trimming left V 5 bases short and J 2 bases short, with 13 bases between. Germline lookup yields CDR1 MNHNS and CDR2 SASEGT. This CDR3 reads CASSPARAPYEQYV. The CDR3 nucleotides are TGTGCCAGCAGTCCCGCGAGGGCTCCCTACGAGCAGTACGTC.

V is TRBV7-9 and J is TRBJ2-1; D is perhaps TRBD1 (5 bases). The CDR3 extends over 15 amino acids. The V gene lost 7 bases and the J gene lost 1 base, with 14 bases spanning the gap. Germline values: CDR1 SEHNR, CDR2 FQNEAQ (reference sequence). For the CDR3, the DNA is TGTGCCAGCACCTCCTGGGGCCTGTCCTACAATGAGCAGTTCTTC. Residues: CASTSWGLSYNEQFF.

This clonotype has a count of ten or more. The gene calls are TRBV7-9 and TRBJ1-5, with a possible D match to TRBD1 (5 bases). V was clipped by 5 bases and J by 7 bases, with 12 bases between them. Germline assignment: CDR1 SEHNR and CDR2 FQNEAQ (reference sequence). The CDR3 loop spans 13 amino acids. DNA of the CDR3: TGTGCCAGCAGCCCCCCGGGGGGACAGCCCCAGCATTTT. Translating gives CASSPPGGQPQHF.

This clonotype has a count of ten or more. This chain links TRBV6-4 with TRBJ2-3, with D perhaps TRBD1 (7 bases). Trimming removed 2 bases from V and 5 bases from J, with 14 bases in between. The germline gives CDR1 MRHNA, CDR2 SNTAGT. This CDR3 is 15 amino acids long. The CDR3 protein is CASSDVAGGKDTQYF. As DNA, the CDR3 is TGTGCCAGCAGTGACGTCGCAGGGGGGAAAGATACGCAGTATTTT.

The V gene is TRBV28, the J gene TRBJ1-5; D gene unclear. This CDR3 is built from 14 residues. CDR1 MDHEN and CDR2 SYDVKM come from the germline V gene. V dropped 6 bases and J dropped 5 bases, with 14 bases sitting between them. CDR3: CASSLRSVYQPQHF. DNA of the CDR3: TGTGCCAGCAGCCTACGGTCTGTGTATCAGCCCCAGCATTTT.

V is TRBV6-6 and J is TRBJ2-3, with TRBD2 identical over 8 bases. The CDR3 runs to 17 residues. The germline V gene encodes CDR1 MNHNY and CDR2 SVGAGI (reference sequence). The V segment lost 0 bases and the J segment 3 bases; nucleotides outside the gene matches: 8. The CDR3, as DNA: TGTGCCAGCAGTTACTCGGTCGGTAGCGGGGTTACAGATACGCAGTATTTT. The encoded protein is CASSYSVGSGVTDTQYF.

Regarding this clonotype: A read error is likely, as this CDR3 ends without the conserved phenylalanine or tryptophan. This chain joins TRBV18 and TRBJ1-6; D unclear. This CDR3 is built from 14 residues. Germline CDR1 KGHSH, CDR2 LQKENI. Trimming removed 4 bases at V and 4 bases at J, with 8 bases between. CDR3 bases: TGTGCCAGCTCACAACTGGGTTATAATTCACCCCTCCACTCT. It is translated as CASSQLGYNSPLHS.

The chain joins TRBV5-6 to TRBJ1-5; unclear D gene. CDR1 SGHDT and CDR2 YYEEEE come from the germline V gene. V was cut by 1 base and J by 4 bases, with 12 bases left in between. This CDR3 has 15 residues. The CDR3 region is CASSLNRLRNQPQHF. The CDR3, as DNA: TGTGCCAGCAGCTTGAACAGATTAAGGAATCAGCCCCAGCATTTT.

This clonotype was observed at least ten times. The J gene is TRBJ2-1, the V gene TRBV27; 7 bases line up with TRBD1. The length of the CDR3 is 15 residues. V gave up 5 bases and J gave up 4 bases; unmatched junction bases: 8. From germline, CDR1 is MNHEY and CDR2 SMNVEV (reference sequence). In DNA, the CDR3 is TGTGCCAGCAGTCGGGCACAGGGGTCTTACAATGAGCAGTTCTTC. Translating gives CASSRAQGSYNEQFF.

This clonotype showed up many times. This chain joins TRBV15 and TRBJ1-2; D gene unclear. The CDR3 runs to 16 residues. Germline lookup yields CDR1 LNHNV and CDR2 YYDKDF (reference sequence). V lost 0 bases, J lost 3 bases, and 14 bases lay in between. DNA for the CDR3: TGTGCCACCAGCAGAGATCGGGTGTATACAGACTATGGCTACACCTTC. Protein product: CATSRDRVYTDYGYTF.

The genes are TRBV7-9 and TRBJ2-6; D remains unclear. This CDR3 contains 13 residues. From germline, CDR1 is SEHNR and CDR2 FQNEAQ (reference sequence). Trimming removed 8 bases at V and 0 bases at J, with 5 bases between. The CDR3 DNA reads TGTGCCAGCCTCTTCTCTGGGGCCAACGTCCTGACTTTC. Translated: CASLFSGANVLTF.

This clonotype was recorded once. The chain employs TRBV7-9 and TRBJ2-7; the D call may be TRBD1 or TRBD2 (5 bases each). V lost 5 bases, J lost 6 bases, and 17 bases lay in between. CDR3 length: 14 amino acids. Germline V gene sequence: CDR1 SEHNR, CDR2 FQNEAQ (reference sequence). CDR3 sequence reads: CASSAGTPSGEQYV. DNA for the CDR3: TGTGCCAGCAGCGCCGGGACGCCCAGTGGCGAGCAGTACGTC.

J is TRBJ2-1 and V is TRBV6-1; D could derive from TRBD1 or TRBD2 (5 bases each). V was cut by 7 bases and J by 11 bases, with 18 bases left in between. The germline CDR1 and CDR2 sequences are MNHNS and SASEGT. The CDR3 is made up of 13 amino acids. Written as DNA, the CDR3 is TGTGCCAGCACCCATGGCGGGCCGGACAAGCAGTTCTTC. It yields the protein CASTHGGPDKQFF.

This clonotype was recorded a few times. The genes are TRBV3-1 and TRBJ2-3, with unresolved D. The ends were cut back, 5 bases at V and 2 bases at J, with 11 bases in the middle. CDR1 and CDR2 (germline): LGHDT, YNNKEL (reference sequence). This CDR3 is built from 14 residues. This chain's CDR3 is CASSAGSTTDTQYF. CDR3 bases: TGTGCCAGCAGCGCTGGTAGTACCACAGATACGCAGTATTTT.

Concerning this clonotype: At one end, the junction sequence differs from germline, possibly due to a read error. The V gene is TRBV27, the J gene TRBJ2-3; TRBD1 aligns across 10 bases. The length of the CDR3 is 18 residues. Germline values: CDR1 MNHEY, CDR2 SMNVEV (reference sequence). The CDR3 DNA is TGTGCCACCCAACTCTTCTCGACAGGGGGCTTGAGTGGTGAGACCCAGTACTTT. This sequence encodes CATQLFSTGGLSGETQYF.

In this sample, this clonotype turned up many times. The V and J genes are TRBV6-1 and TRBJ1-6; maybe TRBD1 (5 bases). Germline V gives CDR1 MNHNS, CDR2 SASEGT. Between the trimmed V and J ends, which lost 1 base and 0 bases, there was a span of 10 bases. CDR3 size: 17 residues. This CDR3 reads CASSEVGTSSYNSPLHF. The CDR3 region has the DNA TGTGCCAGCAGTGAAGTGGGGACTAGCTCCTATAATTCACCCCTCCACTTT.

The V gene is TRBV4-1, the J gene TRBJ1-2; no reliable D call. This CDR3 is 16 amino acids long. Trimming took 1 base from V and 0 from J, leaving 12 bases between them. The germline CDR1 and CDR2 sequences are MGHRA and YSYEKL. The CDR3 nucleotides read TGCGCCAGCAGCCAAGTTTTGGGGATAGCTAACTATGGCTACACCTTC. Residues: CASSQVLGIANYGYTF.

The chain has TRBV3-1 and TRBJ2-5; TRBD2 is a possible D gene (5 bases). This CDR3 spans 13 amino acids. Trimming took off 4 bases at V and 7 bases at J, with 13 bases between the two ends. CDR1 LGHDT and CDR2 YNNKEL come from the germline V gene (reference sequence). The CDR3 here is CASSPSERGTQYF. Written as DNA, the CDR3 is TGTGCCAGCAGCCCGTCTGAACGGGGGACCCAGTACTTC.

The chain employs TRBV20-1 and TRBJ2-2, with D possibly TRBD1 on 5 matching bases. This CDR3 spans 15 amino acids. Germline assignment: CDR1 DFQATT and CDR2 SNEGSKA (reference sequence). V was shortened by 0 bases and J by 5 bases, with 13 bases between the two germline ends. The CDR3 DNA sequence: TGCAGTGCTAGAGACGGCAGGGAAAATACCGGGGAGCTGTTTTTT. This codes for CSARDGRENTGELFF.

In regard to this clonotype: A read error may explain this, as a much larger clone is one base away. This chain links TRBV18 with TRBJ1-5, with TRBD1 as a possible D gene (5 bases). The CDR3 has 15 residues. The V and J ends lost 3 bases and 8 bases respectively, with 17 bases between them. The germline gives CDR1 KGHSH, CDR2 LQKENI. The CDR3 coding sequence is TGTGCCAGCTCACCGGGGAGGGGTTCTCATAAGCCCCAGCATTTT. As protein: CASSPGRGSHKPQHF.

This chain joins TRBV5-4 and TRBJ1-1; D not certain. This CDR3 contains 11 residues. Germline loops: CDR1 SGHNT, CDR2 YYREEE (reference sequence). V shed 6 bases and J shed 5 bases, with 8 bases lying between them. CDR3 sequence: CASITTTEAFF. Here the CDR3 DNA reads TGTGCCAGCATCACTACGACTGAAGCTTTCTTT.

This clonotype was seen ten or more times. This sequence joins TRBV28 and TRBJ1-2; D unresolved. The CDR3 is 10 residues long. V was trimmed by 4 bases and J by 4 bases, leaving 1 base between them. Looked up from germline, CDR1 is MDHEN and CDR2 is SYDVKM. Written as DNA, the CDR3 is TGTGCCAGCAGTTCCTATGGCTACACCTTC. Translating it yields CASSSYGYTF.

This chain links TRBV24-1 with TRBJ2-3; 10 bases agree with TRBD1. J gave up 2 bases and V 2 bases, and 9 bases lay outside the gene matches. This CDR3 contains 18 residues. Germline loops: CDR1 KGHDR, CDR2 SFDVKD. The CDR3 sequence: CATSDSWGTGVYTDTQYF. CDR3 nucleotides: TGTGCCACCAGTGATTCCTGGGGGACAGGGGTTTACACAGATACGCAGTATTTT.

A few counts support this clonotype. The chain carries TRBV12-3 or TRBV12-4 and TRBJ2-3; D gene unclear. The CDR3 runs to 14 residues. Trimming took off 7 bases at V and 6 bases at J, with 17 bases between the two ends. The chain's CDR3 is CASNRLAGQDTQYF. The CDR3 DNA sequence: TGTGCCAGCAACCGACTCGCAGGCCAGGATACGCAGTATTTT.

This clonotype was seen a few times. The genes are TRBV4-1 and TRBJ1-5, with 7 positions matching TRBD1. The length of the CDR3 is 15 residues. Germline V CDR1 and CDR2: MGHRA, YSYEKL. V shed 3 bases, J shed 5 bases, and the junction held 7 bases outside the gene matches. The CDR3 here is CASSHGGQEHQPQHF. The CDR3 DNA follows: TGCGCCAGCAGCCATGGCGGACAGGAGCATCAGCCCCAGCATTTT.

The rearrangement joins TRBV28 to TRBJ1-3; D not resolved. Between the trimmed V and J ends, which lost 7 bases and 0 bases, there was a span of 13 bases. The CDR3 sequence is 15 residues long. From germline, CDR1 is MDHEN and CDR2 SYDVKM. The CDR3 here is CASISYGNSGNTIYF. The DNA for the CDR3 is TGTGCCAGCATCTCGTACGGAAACTCTGGAAACACCATATATTTT.

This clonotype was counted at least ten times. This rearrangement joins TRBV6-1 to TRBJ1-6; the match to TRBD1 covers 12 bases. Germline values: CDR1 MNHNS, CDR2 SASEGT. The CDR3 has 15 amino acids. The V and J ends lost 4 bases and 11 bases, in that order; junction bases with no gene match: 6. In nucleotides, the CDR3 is TGTGCCAGCAGTGCCTCCGGGACAGGGGGCACACCCCTCCACTTT. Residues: CASSASGTGGTPLHF.

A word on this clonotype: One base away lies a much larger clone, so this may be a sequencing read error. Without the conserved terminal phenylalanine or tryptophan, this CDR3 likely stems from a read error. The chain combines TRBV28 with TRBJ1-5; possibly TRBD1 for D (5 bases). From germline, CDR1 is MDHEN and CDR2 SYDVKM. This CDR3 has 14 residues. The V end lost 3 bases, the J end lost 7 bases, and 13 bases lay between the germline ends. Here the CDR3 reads CASSFQGGGQPQHL. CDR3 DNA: TGTGCCAGCAGTTTCCAGGGCGGAGGGCAGCCCCAGCATCTT.